This TCR beta chain is from a study of CD8 T cells in ankylosing spondylitis. This clonotype appeared a few times. Its antigen is undetermined. Findings of the study overall: Within matched ankylosing spondylitis synovial fluid, disease-linked clones were reportedly significantly enriched. Apparently characteristic of ankylosing spondylitis blood was a TCR beta motif (eight highly homologous variants). Some motif variants were previously reported in reactive arthritis synovial fluid and blood.

With 0 bases removed from V and 2 bases from J, the gap between germline ends came to 15 bases. CDR1 is SGHRS, CDR2 YFSETQ, per germline. This CDR3 spans 17 amino acids. Scientists made TCR beta libraries using quantitative 5'-RACE with molecular barcodes. TCRdb re-called the 5' RACE reads through MiXCR, storing one row per CDR3 protein. The sample has around 35,000 distinct CDR3 sequences; 11% are singletons. The source of this sequence is a male donor with ankylosing spondylitis. The chain carries TRBV5-1 and TRBJ2-1; D remains ambiguous. Source material: synovial fluid, either unsorted or a sorted T cell fraction (not recorded which). CDR3 sequence (DNA): TGCGCCAGCAGCTTGGCCGGAGCTTTATCTACCTACAATGAGCAGTTCTTC. This gives the protein CASSLAGALSTYNEQFF.